These 30 T cell receptor beta chains originate from one sample sequenced in a study of blood T cell repertoires in COVID-19 (dated by TCRdb to 2020 to 2021). Libraries were constructed by the immunoSEQ multiplex PCR assay. In TCRdb, the immuneACCESS table is reduced to in-frame sequences with V and J assigned. These tables do not hold every clone; where another copy was compared, an unresolved V gene accounts for under half, and the others remain unexplained. This sample is represented by approximately 250,000 clones; roughly 91% of them were singletons. 3.5% to 5% of the sample lies in the top ten. The material sequenced was PBMCs or T cells enriched from blood (not recorded which). These receptors all come from a woman in her twenties or thirties who had recovered from COVID-19.

V gene TRBV29-1 combines with J gene TRBJ2-3; 10 nucleotides match TRBD2. The CDR3 runs to 15 residues. V lost 4 bases to trimming and J lost 1 base; unmatched junction nucleotides: 5. The V gene's germline CDR1 is SQVTM and CDR2 ANQGSEA. In DNA, the CDR3 is TGCAGCGTTGTGGTAGCGGGAGGTGGCACAGATACGCAGTATTTT. Translated, it gives CSVVVAGGGTDTQYF.

The V gene is TRBV30, the J gene TRBJ2-7; possible D gene TRBD1, 5 bases. The CDR3 length is 14 residues. Germline CDR1 reads GTSNPN; CDR2 reads SVGIG (reference sequence). V lost 1 base and J lost 3, with 13 bases in between. The CDR3 nucleotides are TGTGCCTGGAGTGGGGGCTCCTTTTACTACGAGCAGTACTTC. This encodes CAWSGGSFYYEQYF.

Here the CDR3 reads CASTPAGVPDTQYF. The DNA for the CDR3 is TGTGCCAGCACTCCAGCGGGAGTCCCAGATACGCAGTATTTT. This chain connects TRBV28 to TRBJ2-3; TRBD2 matches 8 bases. The germline V gene encodes CDR1 MDHEN and CDR2 SYDVKM. Trimming took 7 bases from V and 4 from J; bases not matched to a gene: 7. This CDR3 spans 14 amino acids.

V gene TRBV5-1 combines with J gene TRBJ2-4, with 10 bases that match TRBD1. This CDR3 region has 17 residues. The germline V gene has CDR1 SGHRS and CDR2 YFSETQ. V was pared by 3 bases and J by 3 bases, with 9 bases of the junction left unmatched. Written as DNA, the CDR3 is TGCGCCAGCAGCTCCCGGACAGGGGGATTTAGCAAAAACATTCAGTACTTC. Protein: CASSSRTGGFSKNIQYF.

J is TRBJ2-7 and V is TRBV4-2, with a tentative D call TRBD1 (7 bases). Deletions cut 0 bases from V and 4 bases from J, with 19 bases between. Germline CDR1 LGHNA, CDR2 YNFKEQ. The CDR3 is 17 amino acids. The CDR3 loop is CASSQEYAGSGGYEQYF. CDR3 DNA sequence: TGTGCCAGCAGCCAAGAGTACGCGGGGTCAGGGGGTTACGAGCAGTACTTC.

The chain is built from TRBV7-2 and TRBJ2-3, with 12 bases lining up with TRBD2. Germline values: CDR1 SGHTA, CDR2 FQGNSA. There are 15 residues in the CDR3. The V gene end was trimmed by 5 bases and the J gene end by 4 bases; junction bases not matched to a gene: 4. The CDR3 sequence: CASSTRLAGADTQYF. DNA of the CDR3: TGTGCCAGCAGCACCCGACTAGCGGGAGCAGATACGCAGTATTTT.

The CDR3 reads CATGGAGNTGELFF. The CDR3 DNA is TGTGCCACCGGTGGGGCCGGGAACACCGGGGAGCTGTTTTTT. The V and J genes are TRBV24-1 and TRBJ2-2; TRBD1 might be the D (5 bases). V was cut by 9 bases and J by 1 base, with 11 bases left in between. Per germline, CDR1 KGHDR and CDR2 SFDVKD. This CDR3 has 14 residues.

The genes are TRBV29-1 and TRBJ2-2; 10 nucleotides line up with TRBD1. Germline V gene lookup returns CDR1 SQVTM and CDR2 ANQGSEA. The CDR3 sequence is 12 residues long. The CDR3 region has the DNA TGCGGGGGACAGGGGCAGGTCGGGGAGCTGTTTTTT. It yields the protein CGGQGQVGELFF.

The CDR3 loop is CASSLGLATDTQYF. The CDR3, as DNA: TGTGCCAGCAGTCTAGGACTAGCAACCGATACGCAGTATTTT. The V and J genes are TRBV2 and TRBJ2-3; 8 positions match TRBD2. The CDR3 has 14 residues. With V trimmed by 5 bases and J by 6 bases, 7 bases remained unmatched. Germline V gene lookup returns CDR1 SNHLY and CDR2 FYNNEI.

V usage is TRBV6-2 or TRBV6-3 and J usage is TRBJ2-5; 11 bases line up with TRBD1. The germline V gene has CDR1 MNHEY and CDR2 SVGEGT. The CDR3 is made up of 15 amino acids. Losses at the gene ends were 2 bases for V and 4 bases for J; bases not matched to a gene: 3. This chain's CDR3 is CASSYGTGGIETQYF. Here the CDR3 DNA reads TGTGCCAGCAGTTACGGGACAGGGGGAATAGAGACCCAGTACTTC.

In the case of this clone: Other DNA sequences within the sample encode an identical CDR3. The chain couples TRBV15 to TRBJ1-5; 10 bases align to TRBD1. The V and J ends lost 3 bases and 7 bases, in that order; junction bases with no gene match: 3. Germline V lookup: CDR1 LNHNV, CDR2 YYDKDF (reference sequence). The CDR3 covers 14 residues. CDR3 sequence (DNA): TGTGCCACCAGCAGGGACAGGGGGAGGCAGCCCCAGCATTTT. Amino acids: CATSRDRGRQPQHF.

The chain joins TRBV19 to TRBJ1-5; D possibly corresponds to TRBD1 (6 bases). CDR1 and CDR2 from the germline V gene are LNHDA and SQIVND (reference sequence). V lost 2 bases and J 0 bases, leaving 14 bases between the germline ends. The CDR3 spans 17 residues. CDR3 in DNA: TGTGCCAGTAGTATACCTTGGCTAGGGGGTAGCAATCAGCCCCAGCATTTT. Amino acid sequence: CASSIPWLGGSNQPQHF.

This clone appeared once. The rearrangement uses TRBV19 and TRBJ1-2; weak D call: TRBD1 (6 bases). From germline, CDR1 is LNHDA and CDR2 SQIVND (reference sequence). The CDR3 consists of 16 residues. Trimming removed 3 bases from V and 7 bases from J, with 21 bases in between. The CDR3 is CASSISESQGILGYTF. CDR3 DNA: TGTGCCAGTAGTATCAGTGAGAGCCAGGGGATTCTTGGCTACACCTTC. The full variable domain, with the rest looked up from reference TRBV19 and TRBJ1-2, is DGGITQSPKYLFRKEGQNVTLSCEQNLNHDAMYWYRQDPGQGLRLIYYSQIVNDFQKGDIAEGYSVSREKKESFPLTVTSAQKNPTAFYLCASSISESQGILGYTFGSGTRLTVV.

This sequence joins TRBV28 and TRBJ1-2; a possible D gene is TRBD1 (6 bases). Looked up from germline, CDR1 is MDHEN and CDR2 is SYDVKM. The CDR3 has 14 amino acids. Trimming took off 6 bases at V and 6 bases at J, with 17 bases between the two ends. Written as DNA, the CDR3 is TGTGCCAGCAGCCATCCGGGACAAGGGAATGGCTACACCTTC. It specifies CASSHPGQGNGYTF.

V is TRBV9 and J is TRBJ1-1, with 10 nucleotides matching TRBD1. This CDR3 spans 19 amino acids. V lost 3 bases, J lost 5 bases, and 19 bases stayed unmatched. The germline CDR1 and CDR2 sequences are SGDLS and YYNGEE. CDR3 in DNA: TGTGCCAGCAGCGCCTCCCCCCGCCCGACAGGGGGCGACGGGACTGAAGCTTTCTTT. This gives the protein CASSASPRPTGGDGTEAFF.

This chain uses TRBV5-6 with TRBJ1-2; D ambiguous. Germline V gene sequence: CDR1 SGHDT, CDR2 YYEEEE. Deletions cut 0 bases from V and 8 bases from J, with 20 bases between. The CDR3 loop spans 16 amino acids. CDR3 DNA: TGTGCCAGCAGCTTGGCGATATCAGATCTATCGCGGGGCTACACCTTC. It is translated as CASSLAISDLSRGYTF.

This chain connects TRBV5-1 to TRBJ1-5; unclear D gene. The CDR3 loop spans 13 amino acids. Trimming took off 1 base at V and 0 bases at J, with 2 bases between the two ends. Germline V lookup: CDR1 SGHRS, CDR2 YFSETQ. The CDR3 region has the DNA TGCGCCAGCAGCTTGTATAGCAATCAGCCCCAGCATTTT. Its translation is CASSLYSNQPQHF.

The chain employs TRBV2 and TRBJ1-6; tentatively, D is TRBD1 (5 bases). Trimming removed 3 bases at V and 8 bases at J, with 14 bases between. Germline values: CDR1 SNHLY, CDR2 FYNNEI. CDR3 length: 15 residues. This CDR3 reads CASSEAGPQDSPLHF. The CDR3 bases are TGTGCCAGCAGTGAGGCAGGCCCACAGGATTCACCCCTCCACTTT.

The chain employs TRBV4-2 and TRBJ2-1; 11 bases line up with TRBD2. J gave up 8 bases and V 0 bases, and 6 bases lay outside the gene matches. Germline assignment: CDR1 LGHNA and CDR2 YNFKEQ. This CDR3 has 16 amino acids. The CDR3 region has the DNA TGTGCCAGCAGCCAAGAATTAGCGGGAGGGTGGGATGAGCAGTTCTTC. Protein: CASSQELAGGWDEQFF.

The V gene is TRBV7-2, the J gene TRBJ1-2, with no clear D. CDR3 length: 13 amino acids. V lost 0 bases to trimming and J lost 7 bases, with 9 bases between them. CDR1 is SGHTA, CDR2 FQGNSA, per germline. The CDR3 DNA sequence: TGTGCCAGCAGCTTAGCCGGGGATGGTGGCTACACCTTC. Its translation is CASSLAGDGGYTF.

V usage is TRBV7-9 and J usage is TRBJ2-7, with 9 bases fitting TRBD1. V was clipped by 6 bases and J by 3 bases; unmatched bases: 6. Germline V CDR1 and CDR2: SEHNR, FQNEAQ (reference sequence). CDR3 length equals 14 residues. CDR3 region: CASSWGDRVYEQYF. The CDR3 nucleotides read TGTGCCAGCAGTTGGGGGGACAGGGTCTACGAGCAGTACTTC.

This clone was counted at least ten times. V usage is TRBV28 and J usage is TRBJ1-5; 9 bases align to TRBD1. V shed 3 bases and J 6 bases; nucleotides not matched to a gene: 9. The CDR3 is 16 residues long. The V gene's germline CDR1 is MDHEN and CDR2 SYDVKM. CDR3 region: CASSLETGGKSQPQHF. As DNA, the CDR3 is TGTGCCAGCAGTTTGGAGACAGGGGGTAAAAGTCAGCCCCAGCATTTT.

This rearrangement joins TRBV2 to TRBJ1-4; D may be TRBD1 (6 bases). V was clipped by 7 bases and J by 4 bases, with 13 bases between them. Looked up from germline, CDR1 is SNHLY and CDR2 is FYNNEI. The CDR3 has 14 amino acids. CDR3 sequence (DNA): TGTGCCAGCATTATTTCAGGGGTTAATGAAAAACTGTTTTTT. Amino acids: CASIISGVNEKLFF.

The chain uses TRBV21-1 and TRBJ2-1; no DNA check was done on the table's D call, TRBD2. TRBV21-1 represents a pseudogene. The CDR3 runs 17 residues. As DNA, the CDR3 is TGTGCCAGCAGCAAACCGGGAACTAGCGGGAAGGGCAACGAGCAGTTCTTC. Its translation is CASSKPGTSGKGNEQFF.

The chain couples TRBV7-9 to TRBJ1-5; 9 bases line up with TRBD1. J gave up 3 bases and V 5 bases, and 5 bases lay outside the gene matches. Per the germline V gene, CDR1 is SEHNR and CDR2 is FQNEAQ (reference sequence). This CDR3 comprises 15 residues. The CDR3 sequence: CASSPRTGDNQPQHF. Written as DNA, the CDR3 is TGTGCCAGCAGCCCCCGGACAGGGGACAATCAGCCCCAGCATTTT.

J is TRBJ1-1 and V is TRBV7-9; D ambiguous. This CDR3 is 13 amino acids long. With 5 bases removed from V and 1 base from J, the gap between germline ends came to 8 bases. CDR1 is SEHNR and CDR2 is FQNEAQ in the germline V gene (reference sequence). The CDR3 protein is CASSPAGNTEAFF. CDR3 coding DNA: TGTGCCAGCAGCCCGGCAGGGAACACTGAAGCTTTCTTT.

The V gene is TRBV19, the J gene TRBJ1-2; 7 bases line up with TRBD1. Germline V gene sequence: CDR1 LNHDA, CDR2 SQIVND (reference sequence). The CDR3 contains 14 residues. J lost 3 bases, V lost 3 bases, and 4 bases had no gene match. The CDR3 here is CASSIDDRDYGYTF. As DNA, the CDR3 is TGTGCCAGTAGTATCGATGACAGGGACTATGGCTACACCTTC.

This clone was observed a single time. This rearrangement joins TRBV5-1 to TRBJ2-5; TRBD1 aligns across 7 bases. Germline V gene lookup returns CDR1 SGHRS and CDR2 YFSETQ. With V trimmed by 7 bases and J by 5 bases, 11 bases remained unmatched. The CDR3 covers 14 residues. For the CDR3, the DNA is TGCGCCAGCCGGACAGGACAGGTGGGGGAGACCCAGTACTTC. It translates to CASRTGQVGETQYF.

This chain joins TRBV3-1 (or the pseudogene TRBV3-2) and TRBJ1-2; 7 bases agree with TRBD1. Germline loops: CDR1 LGHDT, CDR2 YNNKEL (reference sequence). V shed 7 bases, J shed 5 bases, and the junction held 10 bases outside the gene matches. The CDR3 totals 14 residues. The CDR3 is CASTRQGDEYGYTF. CDR3 sequence (DNA): TGTGCCAGCACCCGACAGGGAGACGAGTATGGCTACACCTTC.

The gene calls are TRBV11-3 and TRBJ2-1, with D perhaps TRBD1 (5 bases). The CDR3 is 12 amino acids. CDR1 and CDR2 from the germline V gene are SGHNT and YENEEA. Trimming removed 4 bases from V and 8 bases from J, with 9 bases in between. The CDR3 bases are TGTGCCAGCAGCTCAGGGTCCGATGAGCAGTTCTTC. It yields the protein CASSSGSDEQFF.